These T cell receptor beta chains were read from a single sample in a study of cytomegalovirus exposure and HLA in healthy donors. Measured with immunoSEQ multiplex PCR; TCRdb has only the in-frame clones, and not every one. The sample holds about 230,000 clones, roughly 79% seen once. The specimen sequenced was PBMCs. Source of these receptors: a woman aged 40 to 55 in good health and CMV-seronegative. Both conserved end residues are part of each CDR3. Each record gives: V gene, clone size, CDR3 length, J gene, D gene, CDR3 protein, CDR3 DNA. The D gene is left open where the match is weak. Only part of the rows carry a size: once, few, many, or a class if the clone is expanded.

v_gene: TRBV6-5; abundance: -; len: 16; j_gene: TRBJ1-6; d_gene: -; CDR3aa: CASSYNGVSYNSPLHF; CDR3nt: TGTGCCAGCAGTTATAACGGGGTCTCCTATAATTCACCCCTCCACTTT
v_gene: TRBV6-6; abundance: -; len: 15; j_gene: TRBJ1-1; d_gene: -; CDR3aa: CASSSPTGRGTEAFF; CDR3nt: TGTGCCAGCAGTTCCCCTACAGGGAGGGGCACTGAAGCTTTCTTT
v_gene: TRBV25-1; abundance: -; len: 14; j_gene: TRBJ2-7; d_gene: TRBD1; CDR3aa: CASMEQGKTYEQYF; CDR3nt: TGTGCCAGCATGGAACAGGGGAAGACCTACGAGCAGTACTTC
v_gene: TRBV4-3; abundance: -; len: 15; j_gene: TRBJ2-2; d_gene: -; CDR3aa: CASSPRERDTGELFF; CDR3nt: TGCGCCAGCAGCCCGCGGGAACGGGACACCGGGGAGCTGTTTTTT
v_gene: TRBV7-8; abundance: -; len: 15; j_gene: TRBJ2-7; d_gene: TRBD1; CDR3aa: CASSLSWTGDYEQYF; CDR3nt: TGTGCCAGCAGCTTATCTTGGACAGGGGACTACGAGCAGTACTTC
v_gene: TRBV5-1; abundance: -; len: 15; j_gene: TRBJ2-7; d_gene: -; CDR3aa: CASRIQFGQSYEQYF; CDR3nt: TGCGCCAGCAGAATACAGTTCGGACAGTCCTACGAGCAGTACTTC
v_gene: TRBV4-3; abundance: -; len: 14; j_gene: TRBJ2-2; d_gene: -; CDR3aa: CASRPLTSSGELFF; CDR3nt: TGCGCCAGCAGACCGCTGACTAGTTCCGGGGAGCTGTTTTTT
v_gene: TRBV5-4; abundance: -; len: 15; j_gene: TRBJ1-1; d_gene: -; CDR3aa: CASTRPGLANTEAFF; CDR3nt: TGTGCCAGCACTCGGCCGGGACTAGCGAACACTGAAGCTTTCTTT
v_gene: TRBV29-1; abundance: -; len: 13; j_gene: TRBJ2-1; d_gene: -; CDR3aa: CSGGLTPYNEQFF; CDR3nt: TGCAGCGGTGGACTCACGCCGTACAATGAGCAGTTCTTC
v_gene: TRBV5-6; abundance: few; len: 12; j_gene: TRBJ1-1; d_gene: -; CDR3aa: CASSSAGPEAFF; CDR3nt: TGTGCCAGCAGCTCCGCAGGCCCTGAAGCTTTCTTT
v_gene: TRBV29-1; abundance: -; len: 13; j_gene: TRBJ1-1; d_gene: -; CDR3aa: CSVVFYLNTEAFF; CDR3nt: TGCAGCGTTGTCTTCTATCTGAACACTGAAGCTTTCTTT
v_gene: TRBV6-6; abundance: -; len: 14; j_gene: TRBJ1-2; d_gene: -; CDR3aa: CASRGATGNYGYTF; CDR3nt: TGTGCCAGCAGGGGCGCTACAGGGAACTATGGCTACACCTTC
v_gene: TRBV5-6; abundance: -; len: 14; j_gene: TRBJ1-4; d_gene: -; CDR3aa: CASSLLATNEKLFF; CDR3nt: TGTGCCAGCAGCTTGTTAGCAACTAATGAAAAACTGTTTTTT
v_gene: TRBV2; abundance: few; len: 13; j_gene: TRBJ1-1; d_gene: -; CDR3aa: CASSEQGNTEAFF; CDR3nt: TGTGCCAGCAGCGAACAGGGGAACACTGAAGCTTTCTTT
v_gene: TRBV7-9; abundance: -; len: 15; j_gene: TRBJ2-1; d_gene: TRBD1; CDR3aa: CASSPDRGIYNEQFF; CDR3nt: TGTGCCAGCAGCCCCGACAGGGGGATCTACAATGAGCAGTTCTTC
v_gene: TRBV28; abundance: -; len: 15; j_gene: TRBJ1-2; d_gene: -; CDR3aa: CASSLLTGSIYGYPF; CDR3nt: TGTGCCAGCAGCTTATTGACAGGATCGATCTATGGCTACCCCTTC
v_gene: TRBV9; abundance: -; len: 14; j_gene: TRBJ2-5; d_gene: TRBD2; CDR3aa: CASSVAGGQETQYF; CDR3nt: TGTGCCAGCAGCGTAGCGGGGGGGCAAGAGACCCAGTACTTC
v_gene: TRBV7-9; abundance: -; len: 12; j_gene: TRBJ1-2; d_gene: -; CDR3aa: CASSLTVGGYTF; CDR3nt: TGTGCCAGCAGCTTGACGGTGGGCGGCTACACCTTC
v_gene: TRBV6-1; abundance: -; len: 16; j_gene: TRBJ2-2; d_gene: TRBD1; CDR3aa: CASSEAGQGDTGELFF; CDR3nt: TGTGCCAGCAGTGAAGCCGGGCAGGGGGACACCGGGGAGCTGTTTTTT
v_gene: TRBV6-1; abundance: -; len: 12; j_gene: TRBJ1-5; d_gene: -; CDR3aa: CASLGSNQPQHF; CDR3nt: TGTGCCAGCTTGGGCAGCAATCAGCCCCAGCATTTT
v_gene: TRBV5-1; abundance: -; len: 15; j_gene: TRBJ2-2; d_gene: -; CDR3aa: CASSMRSPNTGELFF; CDR3nt: TGCGCCAGCAGCATGAGGAGCCCGAACACCGGGGAGCTGTTTTTT
v_gene: TRBV5-3; abundance: -; len: 15; j_gene: TRBJ2-7; d_gene: -; CDR3aa: CARSRNQPTYYEQYF; CDR3nt: TGTGCCAGAAGCCGAAATCAACCAACTTACTACGAGCAGTACTTC
v_gene: TRBV19; abundance: once; len: 15; j_gene: TRBJ2-1; d_gene: TRBD2; CDR3aa: CASKEAGGFYNEQFF; CDR3nt: TGTGCCAGTAAAGAAGCGGGGGGGTTTTACAATGAGCAGTTCTTC
v_gene: TRBV5-4; abundance: -; len: 18; j_gene: TRBJ2-7; d_gene: TRBD2; CDR3aa: CASSRFGRIAGRVGEQYF; CDR3nt: TGTGCCAGCAGCCGCTTTGGTAGGATAGCGGGGAGAGTCGGGGAGCAGTACTTC
v_gene: TRBV19; abundance: -; len: 15; j_gene: TRBJ1-6; d_gene: TRBD1; CDR3aa: CAGRAGGSYNSPLHF; CDR3nt: TGTGCCGGTAGGGCAGGGGGGTCCTATAATTCACCCCTCCACTTT
v_gene: TRBV9; abundance: -; len: 15; j_gene: TRBJ2-3; d_gene: TRBD1; CDR3aa: CASSVLGQGTDTQYF; CDR3nt: TGTGCCAGCAGCGTTTTAGGACAGGGAACAGATACGCAGTATTTT
v_gene: TRBV7-2; abundance: -; len: 15; j_gene: TRBJ2-1; d_gene: TRBD1; CDR3aa: CASSIDRGPYNEQFF; CDR3nt: TGTGCCAGCAGCATAGACAGGGGACCCTACAATGAGCAGTTCTTC
v_gene: TRBV6-5; abundance: once; len: 13; j_gene: TRBJ2-7; d_gene: TRBD1; CDR3aa: CASYSQGANEQYF; CDR3nt: TGTGCCAGCTATTCACAGGGGGCCAACGAGCAGTACTTC
v_gene: TRBV11-2; abundance: -; len: 15; j_gene: TRBJ2-7; d_gene: -; CDR3aa: CASSQITGSSYEQYF; CDR3nt: TGTGCCAGCAGTCAAATTACAGGGAGCTCCTACGAGCAGTACTTC
v_gene: TRBV9; abundance: -; len: 16; j_gene: TRBJ2-3; d_gene: -; CDR3aa: CASSVVPRGLADTQYF; CDR3nt: TGTGCCAGCAGCGTAGTGCCCAGGGGCCTGGCAGATACGCAGTATTTT
v_gene: TRBV11-2; abundance: -; len: 14; j_gene: TRBJ2-6; d_gene: -; CDR3aa: CASSPRDTSNVLTF; CDR3nt: TGTGCCAGCAGCCCCCGGGACACCTCCAACGTCCTGACTTTC
v_gene: TRBV7-6; abundance: few; len: 14; j_gene: TRBJ1-1; d_gene: TRBD1; CDR3aa: CASSVQGVDTEAFF; CDR3nt: TGTGCCAGCAGCGTACAGGGGGTGGACACTGAAGCTTTCTTT
v_gene: TRBV28; abundance: once; len: 15; j_gene: TRBJ2-7; d_gene: -; CDR3aa: CASRAIRGDAYEQYF; CDR3nt: TGTGCCAGCAGGGCGATTCGCGGGGATGCCTACGAGCAGTACTTC
v_gene: TRBV18; abundance: -; len: 16; j_gene: TRBJ1-5; d_gene: TRBD1; CDR3aa: CASSPKGTGGFQPQHF; CDR3nt: TGTGCCAGCTCACCAAAAGGGACAGGCGGGTTTCAGCCCCAGCATTTT
v_gene: TRBV11-3; abundance: -; len: 13; j_gene: TRBJ2-7; d_gene: TRBD2; CDR3aa: CASSLARGGEQYF; CDR3nt: TGTGCCAGCAGCTTAGCCCGGGGGGGGGAGCAGTACTTC
v_gene: TRBV6-6; abundance: few; len: 14; j_gene: TRBJ1-3; d_gene: TRBD1; CDR3aa: CASSPGQGRDTIYF; CDR3nt: TGTGCCAGCAGTCCGGGACAGGGTAGGGACACCATATATTTT
v_gene: TRBV6-4; abundance: -; len: 16; j_gene: TRBJ2-3; d_gene: TRBD2; CDR3aa: CASSDVAGGSPDTQYF; CDR3nt: TGTGCCAGCAGTGACGTCGCCGGGGGGAGCCCAGATACGCAGTATTTT
v_gene: TRBV6-1; abundance: few; len: 12; j_gene: TRBJ2-7; d_gene: -; CDR3aa: CASSRTDYEQYF; CDR3nt: TGTGCCAGCAGTCGGACAGACTACGAGCAGTACTTC
v_gene: TRBV6-5; abundance: -; len: 14; j_gene: TRBJ1-1; d_gene: -; CDR3aa: CASSSLTGQPEAFF; CDR3nt: TGTGCCAGCAGTTCCCTTACAGGCCAGCCCGAAGCTTTCTTT
v_gene: TRBV4-2; abundance: -; len: 16; j_gene: TRBJ2-1; d_gene: TRBD1; CDR3aa: CASSQALRDSYNEQFF; CDR3nt: TGTGCCAGCAGCCAAGCTCTCCGGGACAGCTACAATGAGCAGTTCTTC
v_gene: TRBV7-6; abundance: -; len: 12; j_gene: TRBJ2-7; d_gene: -; CDR3aa: CASSPAGYEQYF; CDR3nt: TGTGCCAGCAGCCCGGCGGGGTACGAGCAGTACTTC
v_gene: TRBV9; abundance: -; len: 14; j_gene: TRBJ1-6; d_gene: -; CDR3aa: CASSVEQGDSPLHF; CDR3nt: TGTGCCAGCAGCGTAGAGCAGGGCGATTCACCCCTCCACTTT
v_gene: TRBV2; abundance: -; len: 15; j_gene: TRBJ1-5; d_gene: TRBD1; CDR3aa: CASSDRDRGYQPQHF; CDR3nt: TGTGCCAGCAGTGACCGGGACAGGGGTTATCAGCCCCAGCATTTT
v_gene: TRBV27; abundance: -; len: 16; j_gene: TRBJ2-7; d_gene: -; CDR3aa: CASSPLGRQGANEQYF; CDR3nt: TGTGCCAGCAGTCCCTTAGGTCGTCAGGGTGCCAACGAGCAGTACTTC
v_gene: TRBV29-1; abundance: -; len: 13; j_gene: TRBJ2-5; d_gene: TRBD1; CDR3aa: CSVERGLQETQYF; CDR3nt: TGCAGCGTTGAAAGGGGGCTCCAAGAGACCCAGTACTTC
v_gene: TRBV19; abundance: -; len: 14; j_gene: TRBJ1-2; d_gene: TRBD1; CDR3aa: CASSLRDRDDGYTF; CDR3nt: TGTGCCAGTAGTCTCCGGGACAGGGATGATGGCTACACCTTC
v_gene: TRBV11-2; abundance: -; len: 16; j_gene: TRBJ2-3; d_gene: -; CDR3aa: CANSRGTLPSTDTQYF; CDR3nt: TGTGCCAACTCACGTGGGACTCTACCTAGCACAGATACGCAGTATTTT
v_gene: TRBV9; abundance: -; len: 15; j_gene: TRBJ1-6; d_gene: -; CDR3aa: CASSGGGAVGSPLHF; CDR3nt: TGTGCCAGCAGCGGCGGGGGAGCGGTCGGTTCACCCCTCCACTTT
v_gene: TRBV7-2; abundance: -; len: 15; j_gene: TRBJ2-7; d_gene: TRBD1; CDR3aa: CASSPPTGIRNEQYF; CDR3nt: TGTGCCAGCAGCCCCCCGACAGGGATCCGAAACGAGCAGTACTTC